What follows is one T cell receptor beta chain and its context. Its antigen remains unknown. Eight cDNA synthesis reactions were run for every sample. TCRdb reprocessed the 5' RACE reads and keeps a single row for each CDR3 protein, giving no DNA. The sample data list nearly 450,000 distinct CDR3 sequences. This specimen comes from a study of monozygotic twins with inflammatory bowel disease. The CDR3 sequence is 14 residues long. CDR1 and CDR2 from the germline V gene are KGHSH and LQKENI. Study-wide points: On the inverse Simpson index, IBD patients scored lower for TCRbeta diversity than healthy co-twins. Reduced clonotype sharing with other individuals was observed in IBD patients relative to healthy twins, especially with disease activity.

The origin of this receptor is a human donor with ulcerative colitis or Crohn's disease, or a healthy co-twin of an affected twin (not recorded which). The chain is built from TRBV18 and TRBJ1-3. The source material was blood. The CDR3 sequence is CASSPQYSGNTIYF.